This TCR beta chain was identified in a study of post-analysis software for immune sequencing data. Turning to the study itself: The disease courses covered relapsing-remitting, secondary progressive and progressive-relapsing multiple sclerosis. General study results and limits: The five TRBV segments detected at higher frequency in patients than in controls included TRBV5-6, TRBV5-1 and TRBV20-1. Multiple sclerosis patients had significantly lower normalized Chao1 diversity than controls.

Germline V gene lookup returns CDR1 SGHTA and CDR2 FQGNSA. Trimming shortened V by 1 base and J by 9 bases, and 12 bases separated the two germline ends. The CDR3 sequence is 13 residues long. Researchers reported that TCR beta cDNA libraries carried unique molecular identifiers. TCRdb independently ran MiXCR on the PCR reads; one entry per CDR3 protein. The sample carries fewer than 600,000 distinct CDR3 sequences, 45% recorded once. Concerning this clonotype: No antigen is known for it.

This clonotype was obtained from a girl between 5 and 17 years old with multiple sclerosis. The chain is built from TRBV7-2 and TRBJ2-5; tentatively, D is TRBD2 (6 bases). The sequenced sample consisted of blood. The CDR3 DNA sequence: TGTGCCAGCAGCTTAGGGAGCGGGCGGCCCCAGTACTTC. Its protein is CASSLGSGRPQYF.